The rows below give T cell receptor beta chains drawn from one sample of a study of T cell responses to AZD1222 COVID-19 vaccine. Only in-frame clones appear in the TCRdb table, and some are missing; sequencing was by immunoSEQ multiplex PCR. The table lists 150,000 or so clones, approximately 93% of them singletons. This sample comprised peripheral blood, obtained on day 0 of MenACWY control vaccination. The origin of the receptors is an adult in good health. Both conserved end residues are part of each CDR3. Fields, in order: V gene, J gene, D gene, clone size, CDR3 DNA, CDR3 protein. A D gene is named only where the DNA matches it firmly. The size of a clone is reported for some rows only, either as once, few or many, or as a class for expanded clones.

V: TRBV28
J: TRBJ2-7
D: NA
size: NA
DNA: TGTGCCAGCAGTTTAGGGGGGGCTCCCTCCTACGAGCAGTACTTC
CDR3: CASSLGGAPSYEQYF

V: TRBV19
J: TRBJ1-2
D: NA
size: NA
DNA: TGTGCCAGTTCACGCTCTTCGGGCTTCGGTGGCTACACCTTC
CDR3: CASSRSSGFGGYTF

V: TRBV4-3
J: TRBJ1-5
D: NA
size: NA
DNA: TGCGCCAGCAGCCAAGATCTAATTCAGCCCCAGCATTTT
CDR3: CASSQDLIQPQHF

V: TRBV28
J: TRBJ1-1
D: TRBD1
size: NA
DNA: TGTGCCAGCAGCCGCGGGACAGGGTGGAACACTGAAGCTTTCTTT
CDR3: CASSRGTGWNTEAFF

V: TRBV11-1
J: TRBJ2-5
D: NA
size: NA
DNA: TGTGCCAGCAGTCCCCTAGCATGGCCAGAGACCCAGTACTTC
CDR3: CASSPLAWPETQYF

V: TRBV2
J: TRBJ1-6
D: NA
size: NA
DNA: TGTGCCAGCAGTGAGTTGGCTTTCGGTTCACCCCTCCACTTT
CDR3: CASSELAFGSPLHF

V: TRBV5-4
J: TRBJ1-4
D: NA
size: NA
DNA: TGTGCCAGCAGCTTGGGGGGCAGCGCTAATGAAAAACTGTTTTTT
CDR3: CASSLGGSANEKLFF

V: TRBV19
J: TRBJ1-1
D: NA
size: NA
DNA: TGTGCCAGTAGTATGCGTCGGGATATTAACACTGAAGCTTTCTTT
CDR3: CASSMRRDINTEAFF

V: TRBV21-1
J: TRBJ1-5
D: NA
size: once
DNA: TGTGCCAGCAGCCCGCGGATTAGTCACAGCCCCTCGGGGAGCAATCAGCCCCAGCATTTT
CDR3: CASSPRISHSPSGSNQPQHF

V: TRBV2
J: TRBJ1-1
D: NA
size: NA
DNA: TGTGCCAGCAGTGGCCTCAACGCGGAGGGCCAGGGGCGCATCATGAACACTGAAGCTTTCTTT
CDR3: CASSGLNAEGQGRIMNTEAFF

V: TRBV15
J: TRBJ1-2
D: TRBD1
size: NA
DNA: TGTGCCACCAGCCAGGGGGATCGAAACTATGGCTACACCTTC
CDR3: CATSQGDRNYGYTF

V: TRBV19
J: TRBJ1-1
D: NA
size: NA
DNA: TGTGCCAGTAGTCCTCTCACACGGAACACTGAAGCTTTCTTT
CDR3: CASSPLTRNTEAFF

V: TRBV4-1
J: TRBJ1-6
D: NA
size: NA
DNA: TGCGCCAGCAGCCAGGACGGACGCCCCCAGAATTCACCCCTCCACTTT
CDR3: CASSQDGRPQNSPLHF

V: TRBV2
J: TRBJ2-5
D: NA
size: NA
DNA: TGTGCCAGCAGTGACGTGACATACGAGCAAGAGACCCAGTACTTC
CDR3: CASSDVTYEQETQYF

V: TRBV7-9
J: TRBJ2-7
D: NA
size: NA
DNA: TGTGCCAGCAGCTTAGCAGGGATTTTACCCTACGAGCAGTACTTC
CDR3: CASSLAGILPYEQYF

V: TRBV7-2
J: TRBJ1-3
D: NA
size: NA
DNA: TGTGCCAGCAGCTTTAAGGTTCGGCAATCTGGAAACACCATATATTTT
CDR3: CASSFKVRQSGNTIYF

V: TRBV5-6
J: TRBJ2-3
D: TRBD2
size: NA
DNA: TGTGCCAGCAGTGTTGCTAGCGGGGGTTTAGATACGCAGTATTTT
CDR3: CASSVASGGLDTQYF

V: TRBV15
J: TRBJ1-2
D: NA
size: once
DNA: TGTGCCACCAGCAGAGGACAGGTTAGCTATGGCTACACCTTC
CDR3: CATSRGQVSYGYTF

V: TRBV7-8
J: TRBJ1-1
D: NA
size: NA
DNA: TGTGCCAGCAGCCGCCGGGGACTCGGAGCTTTCTTT
CDR3: CASSRRGLGAFF

V: TRBV6-2/TRBV6-3
J: TRBJ1-4
D: NA
size: once
DNA: TGTGCCAGCAGTGAGGGGAATGAAAAACTGTTTTTT
CDR3: CASSEGNEKLFF

V: TRBV12-3/TRBV12-4
J: TRBJ1-5
D: NA
size: NA
DNA: TGTGCCAGCAGTTTTTATAGCAATCAGCCCCAGCATTTT
CDR3: CASSFYSNQPQHF

V: TRBV2
J: TRBJ1-2
D: NA
size: NA
DNA: TGTGCCAGCTCCCCAAGCTATGGCTACACCTTC
CDR3: CASSPSYGYTF

V: TRBV19
J: TRBJ1-5
D: TRBD1
size: NA
DNA: TGTGCCAGTAGTAAAAGGGGGCCTGGCAATCAGCCCCAGCATTTT
CDR3: CASSKRGPGNQPQHF

V: TRBV5-1
J: TRBJ1-4
D: NA
size: few
DNA: TGCGCCAGCAGCTTGGGACCCCGTACAACTAATGAAAAACTGTTTTTT
CDR3: CASSLGPRTTNEKLFF

V: TRBV11-3
J: TRBJ1-1
D: NA
size: NA
DNA: TGTGCCAGCAGCTTAGCCGGGGGGGCTACTGAAGCTTTCTTT
CDR3: CASSLAGGATEAFF

V: TRBV18
J: TRBJ2-6
D: NA
size: NA
DNA: TGTGCCAGCTCACCGGAGGGGGCTTCTGGGGCCAACGTCCTGACTTTC
CDR3: CASSPEGASGANVLTF

V: TRBV24-1
J: TRBJ2-7
D: TRBD2
size: once
DNA: TGTGCCACCAGTGATTTCAGGCTAGCGGGCAAACACGAGCAGTACTTC
CDR3: CATSDFRLAGKHEQYF

V: TRBV7-3
J: TRBJ1-1
D: NA
size: NA
DNA: TGTGCCAGCAGCTCCTTGGGCGGGAACACTGAAGCTTTCTTT
CDR3: CASSSLGGNTEAFF

V: TRBV15
J: TRBJ2-2
D: NA
size: NA
DNA: TGTGCCACCAGCAGAGATGGCCTAGCGAGGGCCGGGGAGCTGTTTTTT
CDR3: CATSRDGLARAGELFF

V: TRBV30
J: TRBJ2-2
D: TRBD1
size: NA
DNA: TGTGCCTGGAACCAGGGGGCGCTTAACACCGGGGAGCTGTTTTTT
CDR3: CAWNQGALNTGELFF

V: TRBV7-3
J: TRBJ1-1
D: NA
size: NA
DNA: TGTGCCAGCAGCTTAAACCGGAGGAGCACTGAAGCTTTCTTT
CDR3: CASSLNRRSTEAFF